Listed below are T cell receptor beta chains from one sample, sequenced in a study of blood T cell repertoires in COVID-19. The data were produced by immunoSEQ multiplex PCR, yet TCRdb's version contains in-frame clones alone and is incomplete. The sample shows roughly 200,000 clones, 70% to 85% of them seen only once. The sample was peripheral blood. These receptors came from a man in his fifties or sixties who had recovered from COVID-19. CDR3s include the opening cysteine and the closing phenylalanine or tryptophan. D genes are given only for firm matches. The listing skips clone size in some rows; elsewhere it reads once, few, many or a size class.

16	TRBV2	NA	NA	TRBJ2-3	CASSEVLTSSTDTQYF	TGTGCCAGCAGTGAAGTCCTGACATCTAGCACAGATACGCAGTATTTT
14	TRBV19	few	TRBD2	TRBJ2-1	CASSMGLADNEQFF	TGTGCCAGTAGTATGGGACTAGCGGACAATGAGCAGTTCTTC
15	TRBV5-4	NA	TRBD1	TRBJ2-7	CASSFPGTVTYEQYF	TGTGCCAGCAGCTTTCCCGGGACAGTAACCTACGAGCAGTACTTC
14	TRBV25-1	NA	TRBD1	TRBJ1-6	CASSRDSNNSPLHF	TGTGCCAGCTCCCGGGACAGTAATAATTCACCCCTCCACTTT
13	TRBV19	NA	TRBD1	TRBJ1-2	CASSIDRGLGYTF	TGTGCCAGTAGTATCGACAGGGGGCTCGGCTACACCTTC
15	TRBV7-3	NA	NA	TRBJ1-3	CASKTGTLAGNTIYF	TGTGCCAGCAAAACCGGGACATTGGCTGGAAACACCATATATTTT
14	TRBV6-5	NA	TRBD1	TRBJ2-5	CASRTGQGGETQYF	TGTGCCAGCAGAACGGGACAGGGGGGAGAGACCCAGTACTTC
14	TRBV18	NA	TRBD1	TRBJ2-5	CASSARTGEETQYF	TGTGCCAGCTCAGCCAGGACAGGAGAAGAGACCCAGTACTTC
15	TRBV7-2	few	NA	TRBJ2-1	CASSPPNSHYNEQFF	TGTGCCAGCAGCCCCCCTAACTCCCACTACAATGAGCAGTTCTTC
12	TRBV28	NA	NA	TRBJ2-7	CASSLSASQQYF	TGTGCCAGCAGTTTATCAGCGTCCCAGCAGTACTTC
14	TRBV5-4	once	NA	TRBJ2-3	CASSPTPQGDTQYF	TGTGCCAGCAGTCCTACTCCACAGGGAGATACGCAGTATTTT
13	TRBV7-9	NA	TRBD1	TRBJ2-7	CASSLIQGQEQYF	TGTGCCAGCAGCTTAATACAGGGGCAAGAGCAGTACTTC
12	TRBV28	once	NA	TRBJ1-1	CACAGLNTEAFF	TGTGCTTGCGCAGGCCTGAACACTGAAGCTTTCTTT
13	TRBV7-9	NA	NA	TRBJ2-7	CASSDRLYYEQYF	TGTGCCAGCAGCGACAGGTTATACTACGAGCAGTACTTC
16	TRBV27	NA	TRBD1	TRBJ1-6	CASSLFGDRGHSPLHF	TGTGCCAGCAGTTTATTCGGGGACAGGGGGCATTCACCCCTCCACTTT
12	TRBV20-1	NA	NA	TRBJ2-7	CSASPGMDEQYF	TGCAGTGCTAGTCCGGGAATGGACGAGCAGTACTTC
15	TRBV27	NA	NA	TRBJ2-7	CASSLLGQTFYEQYF	TGTGCCAGCAGTTTACTGGGACAAACGTTTTACGAGCAGTACTTC
15	TRBV30	NA	NA	TRBJ2-7	CAWSRLGAHSYEQYF	TGTGCCTGGAGCCGTTTAGGGGCCCACTCCTACGAGCAGTACTTC
17	TRBV6-2/TRBV6-3	NA	NA	TRBJ2-6	CASSPVGEIQSNNVLTF	TGTGCCAGCAGTCCCGTCGGGGAGATCCAATCTAACAACGTCCTGACTTTC
15	TRBV4-2	NA	TRBD1	TRBJ1-1	CASSQEDRVNTEAFF	TGTGCCAGCAGCCAAGAGGACAGGGTGAACACTGAAGCTTTCTTT
15	TRBV3-1/TRBV3-2	NA	NA	TRBJ1-2	CASSRPVGQGFGYTF	TGTGCCAGCAGCCGACCGGTTGGGCAGGGCTTTGGCTACACCTTC
15	TRBV15	few	TRBD2	TRBJ2-2	CATREGGRNTGELFF	TGTGCCACCCGGGAGGGGGGGAGGAACACCGGGGAGCTGTTTTTT
13	TRBV18	NA	NA	TRBJ2-7	CASSPKSSYEQYF	TGTGCCAGCTCACCAAAGAGCTCCTACGAGCAGTACTTC
14	TRBV19	NA	TRBD1	TRBJ1-1	CASSIDRVSTEAFF	TGTGCCAGTAGTATCGACAGGGTATCCACTGAAGCTTTCTTT
13	TRBV29-1	few	NA	TRBJ2-5	CSVMRQPQETQYF	TGCAGCGTAATGAGACAGCCACAAGAGACCCAGTACTTC
15	TRBV18	NA	TRBD1	TRBJ1-1	CASSSSGTGGTEAFF	TGTGCCAGCTCAAGCTCCGGGACAGGGGGCACTGAAGCTTTCTTT
12	TRBV30	few	NA	TRBJ2-5	CAWSLGGGTQYF	TGTGCCTGGAGTCTAGGGGGTGGGACCCAGTACTTC
16	TRBV18	few	NA	TRBJ1-1	CASSPSDPGAATEAFF	TGTGCCAGCTCACCCTCAGACCCAGGGGCCGCCACTGAAGCTTTCTTT
15	TRBV3-1/TRBV3-2	few	NA	TRBJ2-2	CASSPPKGDTGELFF	TGTGCCAGCAGCCCCCCGAAGGGGGACACCGGGGAGCTGTTTTTT
14	TRBV30	NA	NA	TRBJ1-3	CAWSTVIAGNTIYF	TGTGCCTGGAGTACGGTTATAGCTGGAAACACCATATATTTT
15	TRBV11-1	NA	NA	TRBJ2-7	CASSSTTGTFYEQYF	TGTGCCAGCAGCTCCACAACCGGGACATTTTACGAGCAGTACTTC
12	TRBV6-5	NA	NA	TRBJ1-2	CASSPQNYGYTF	TGTGCCAGCTCACCCCAGAACTATGGCTACACCTTC
17	TRBV4-3	NA	NA	TRBJ2-1	CASSQELPSSTYNEQFF	TGCGCCAGCAGCCAAGAGCTGCCAAGCTCAACCTACAATGAGCAGTTCTTC
13	TRBV19	NA	NA	TRBJ2-3	CASSMGATDTQYF	TGTGCCAGTAGTATGGGCGCAACAGATACGCAGTATTTT
14	TRBV27	NA	NA	TRBJ1-6	CASSLQGLNSPLHF	TGTGCCAGCAGCCTCCAGGGGTTGAATTCACCCCTCCACTTT
15	TRBV30	NA	TRBD1	TRBJ1-6	CAWKQGSSYNSPLHF	TGTGCCTGGAAACAGGGGAGCTCCTATAATTCACCCCTCCACTTT
15	TRBV19	NA	TRBD1	TRBJ1-2	CASSIAAGGYYGYTF	TGTGCCAGTAGTATAGCGGCAGGGGGCTACTATGGCTACACCTTC
15	TRBV7-6	NA	TRBD2	TRBJ2-5	CASSQPTPSGETQYF	TGTGCCAGCAGCCAGCCGACACCTAGCGGGGAGACCCAGTACTTC
15	TRBV27	NA	TRBD1	TRBJ2-5	CASSWTGGWRETQYF	TGTGCCAGCAGTTGGACAGGGGGCTGGCGAGAGACCCAGTACTTC